This T cell receptor beta chain was observed in a study of T cells after yellow fever vaccination. At the level of the study: Researchers used SMART-Seq v4 Ultra Low Input to prepare fractions that had low cell numbers. The study, taken as a whole, reports: After the booster, roughly 96% of CD4 and about nine tenths of CD8 primary-response clones were re-detected. Within FACS-sorted repertoires, abundant clonotypes contaminating from the bulk population could be present.

Trimming cost V 6 bases and J 8 bases, with 8 bases left between them. The length of the CDR3 is 12 residues. Production of TCR cDNA was by 5'RACE template switching, which also added a universal primer site and UMIs. TCRdb reprocessed the 5' RACE reads via MiXCR and lists one record per CDR3 protein. Of 350,000 to 450,000 distinct CDR3 sequences listed, around 19% were seen once; the top ten hold 15% to 20%. In this sample, this clonotype turned up a few times. Its antigen remains unknown. Sequencing used PBMCs, obtained before the yellow fever booster vaccination. The clonotype originates from a man between 18 and 35 years old who received the YFV17D yellow fever vaccine. The chain carries TRBV12-3 or TRBV12-4 and TRBJ1-6; D unresolved. Written as DNA, the CDR3 is TGTGCCAGCAGCATCCTTCATTCACCCCTCCACTTT. This gives the protein CASSILHSPLHF.